Listed below are T cell receptor beta chains from one sample, sequenced in a study of cytomegalovirus exposure and HLA in healthy donors. Repertoires were generated with immunoSEQ multiplex PCR, while TCRdb's copy carries only in-frame clones and drops some. This table holds about 130,000 clones, 70% to 75% found once. The specimen was PBMCs. These TCRs come from a man aged 25-45 years in good health and CMV-seronegative. The CDR3 runs from the conserved cysteine through the conserved F or W. The D gene is left open where the match is weak. Some rows mark clone size as missing; the rest say once, few, many or name a class of expanded clone.

D | size | length | J | V | CDR3 | DNA
. | once | 15 | TRBJ2-5 | TRBV5-1 | CASSLGGGNQETQYF | TGCGCCAGCAGCTTGGGGGGCGGGAACCAAGAGACCCAGTACTTC
TRBD1 | . | 18 | TRBJ2-6 | TRBV4-3 | CASSRRQGALTGANVLTF | TGCGCCAGCAGCCGCAGACAGGGGGCCCTCACTGGGGCCAACGTCCTGACTTTC
TRBD2 | . | 15 | TRBJ2-7 | TRBV7-3 | CASSLAGGPPSEQYF | TGTGCCAGCAGCTTAGCGGGAGGACCTCCCTCTGAGCAGTACTTC
TRBD2 | . | 16 | TRBJ2-1 | TRBV28 | CASSLLAGTAYNEQFF | TGTGCCAGCAGTCTCTTAGCGGGAACGGCCTACAATGAGCAGTTCTTC
. | . | 11 | TRBJ2-1 | TRBV7-9 | CASSFLREQFF | TGTGCCAGCAGCTTCCTCCGGGAGCAGTTCTTC
. | . | 15 | TRBJ1-4 | TRBV19 | CASSRQERSDEKLFF | TGTGCCAGTAGTAGACAGGAGAGGTCCGATGAAAAACTGTTTTTT
TRBD2 | few | 16 | TRBJ2-4 | TRBV7-8 | CASSQFGLADKNIQYF | TGTGCCAGCAGCCAATTTGGGCTAGCGGACAAAAACATTCAGTACTTC
TRBD2 | once | 12 | TRBJ2-5 | TRBV30 | CACTWGGKTQYF | TGTGCCTGCACCTGGGGGGGGAAGACCCAGTACTTC
. | . | 15 | TRBJ2-2 | TRBV21-1 | CASSPGLGATGELFF | TGTGCCAGCAGTCCGGGACTAGGGGCTACCGGGGAGCTGTTTTTT
. | . | 13 | TRBJ1-1 | TRBV30 | CAWGLQGNTEAFF | TGTGCCTGGGGGCTACAGGGGAACACTGAAGCTTTCTTT
TRBD1 | . | 14 | TRBJ2-7 | TRBV28 | CASSQTGTNYEQYF | TGTGCCAGCAGTCAGACAGGGACGAACTACGAGCAGTACTTC
. | . | 15 | TRBJ1-4 | TRBV6-5 | CASSYTGATNEKLFF | TGTGCCAGCAGTTACACCGGGGCAACTAATGAAAAACTGTTTTTT
TRBD2 | once | 16 | TRBJ2-1 | TRBV27 | CASSAGLAGVLLEQFF | TGTGCCAGCAGTGCCGGACTAGCGGGAGTGTTACTTGAGCAGTTCTTC
. | . | 11 | TRBJ1-2 | TRBV6-5 | CASSSQGGYTF | TGTGCCAGCAGTTCTCAGGGCGGCTACACCTTC
. | few | 16 | TRBJ1-4 | TRBV5-5 | CASSFDWGEVAEKLFF | TGTGCCAGCAGCTTTGATTGGGGAGAGGTGGCTGAAAAACTGTTTTTT